This paragraph reports one TCR beta chain. The target of this receptor is not known. One base away there is no much larger clone; base qualities are not given. The germline V gene specifies SNHLY as CDR1 and FYNNEI as CDR2. From the cysteine up to the phenylalanine, the CDR3 has a length of 15 residues. The CDR3 DNA has 45 bases and is translated from base 1. The germline V end is reduced by 5 bases and the J end by 5 bases; junction bases left unmatched: 7. The library was made by RT-PCR. The listed sequencing device is NextSeq 550. In TCRdb, the public reads were trimmed at Q25 with fastp and aligned with MiXCR, with productive beta chains retained. Identical CDR3 protein sequences are pooled into one entry, listed with their most common genes and DNA. This sample gives 190,000 or so distinct CDR3 sequences in total; around two fifths of them show up just once. The ten biggest clones cover 11% of the sample.

The data stem from a study of patients and donors after allogeneic stem cell transplantation (TCRdb year 2020). The sample comprised blood, either unsorted or a sorted T cell fraction (not recorded which). The TCR sequence derives from a human donor who was either an allogeneic HSCT recipient or a stem cell or donor lymphocyte infusion donor (not recorded which). It is not recorded whose cells these are; they may come from a transplant donor. The V and J genes are TRBV2 and TRBJ1-1, and TRBD1 matches 11 of the central bases. For the CDR3, the sequence is CASSRIGTGGTEAFF. DNA sequence: TGTGCCAGCAGTAGAATAGGGACAGGGGGAACTGAAGCTTTCTTT.